What follows are 23 T cell receptor beta chains derived from one specimen sequenced in a study of breast tumors, draining lymph nodes, adjacent tissues (dated by TCRdb to 2016 to 2018). To prepare the library, multiplex PCR was applied. The instrument was an Illumina HiSeq 2000. In TCRdb, the public reads were trimmed at Q25 with fastp and aligned with MiXCR, with productive beta chains retained. Each entry is one CDR3 protein sequence, shown with its most common DNA and genes. The sample table holds about 17,000 distinct CDR3 sequences, of which around 58% were seen once. The ten top clones hold approximately 18% of the sample. Sequenced input: tumor-adjacent breast tissue. The receptors were sampled from a female donor with breast cancer. Some clones in this sample may be carry-over from other donors' samples.

J is TRBJ2-5 and V is TRBV12-5, with 9 bases identical to TRBD2. The CDR3 sequence is 14 residues long. Looked up from germline, CDR1 is LGHNT and CDR2 is FRNRAP. With 5 bases clipped from V and 4 bases from J, the junction kept 5 bases outside the gene matches. The CDR3: CASGKASGVETQYF. Here the CDR3 DNA reads TGTGCTAGTGGTAAGGCTAGCGGGGTAGAGACCCAGTACTTC.

J is TRBJ2-3 and V is TRBV19, with 8 positions matching TRBD2. CDR1 and CDR2 (germline): LNHDA, SQIVND (reference sequence). This CDR3 region has 14 residues. After removal of 5 bases from V and 2 bases from J, the junction contained 3 bases not matched to a gene. The CDR3 sequence is CASSAGGATDTQYF. The CDR3 coding sequence is TGTGCCAGTAGTGCCGGGGGGGCCACAGATACGCAGTATTTT.

By share, this clonotype ranks as medium-sized. The conserved phenylalanine or tryptophan is not found at the CDR3 terminus, so this likely reflects a read error. No DNA is shown, since the ends of the CDR3 on it are uncertain; the CDR3 is the one TCRdb lists. This rearrangement joins TRBV9 to TRBJ2-7; TRBD1 was called by the table and not checked on the DNA. A total of 10 residues make up the CDR3, ends included. The germline V gene encodes CDR1 SGDLS and CDR2 YYNGEE. The CDR3 reads CASSVSPPMP.

The rearrangement joins TRBV2 to TRBJ2-7; D is undetermined. CDR3 length: 13 amino acids. CDR1 is SNHLY, CDR2 FYNNEI, per germline. V lost 3 bases, J lost 7 bases, and 13 bases lay in between. The CDR3 nucleotides read TGTGCCAGCAGTGATGTTGGGGTTTTGGAGCAGTACTTC. Translating it yields CASSDVGVLEQYF.

Ten or more counts support this clonotype. A much larger clonotype is one base distant, so this may be a read error. V gene TRBV12-5 combines with J gene TRBJ2-1, with 13 bases matching TRBD2. With V trimmed by 3 bases and J by 7 bases, 6 bases remained unmatched. CDR3 length equals 16 residues. Germline V lookup: CDR1 LGHNT, CDR2 FRNRAP. The chain's CDR3 is CASGFMRTSGGNEQFF. CDR3 coding DNA: TGTGCTAGTGGTTTCATGAGGACTAGCGGGGGAAATGAGCAGTTCTTC.

Of note for this clonotype: Here the CDR3 omits its conserved ending phenylalanine or tryptophan, so a read error is the likely source. V gene TRBV2 combines with J gene TRBJ2-5, with D perhaps TRBD1 (5 bases). Germline V CDR1 and CDR2: SNHLY, FYNNEI. V was clipped by 6 bases and J by 9 bases, with 17 bases between them. CDR3 size: 13 residues. The CDR3 is CASRRTEDKSQYL. Here the CDR3 DNA reads TGTGCCAGCAGACGGACCGAGGACAAGTCCCAGTACCTC.

Of note for this clonotype: At one end, the junction sequence differs from germline, possibly due to a read error. This rearrangement joins TRBV6-6 to TRBJ2-1; 7 positions agree with TRBD1. The CDR3 is made up of 15 amino acids. Germline CDR1 is MNHNY and CDR2 is SVGAGI (reference sequence). The chain's CDR3 is CATSSGTDVYNEQFF. In DNA form, the CDR3 reads TGTGCCACCAGTTCCGGGACAGACGTTTACAATGAGCAGTTCTTC.

Ten or more counts support this clonotype. A much larger clonotype is one base distant, so this may be a read error. V usage is TRBV20-1 and J usage is TRBJ1-2; possible D gene TRBD1, 5 bases. With 0 bases removed from V and 10 bases from J, the gap between germline ends came to 15 bases. CDR3 length: 13 residues. CDR1 is DFQATT and CDR2 is SNEGSKA in the germline V gene (reference sequence). CDR3 sequence: CSARDRGGYAYTF. CDR3 nucleotides: TGCAGTGCTAGAGATCGGGGGGGTTACGCCTACACCTTC.

J is TRBJ1-3 and V is TRBV19; D not certain. The length of the CDR3 is 15 residues. Germline V gene data show CDR1 as LNHDA and CDR2 as SQIVND (reference sequence). Trimming removed 7 bases at V and 0 bases at J, with 13 bases between. This CDR3 is CASTNRGSSGNTIYF. DNA for the CDR3: TGTGCCAGTACCAACCGGGGATCCTCTGGAAACACCATATATTTT.

The chain links TRBV7-3 to TRBJ2-7, with 8 bases matching TRBD1. This CDR3 spans 13 amino acids. Trimming cost V 5 bases and J 8 bases; bases outside gene matches: 8. Germline CDR1 is SGHTA and CDR2 is FQGTGA. The CDR3 reads CASSLGQGLQQYV. The CDR3 DNA reads TGTGCCAGCAGCCTTGGACAGGGACTCCAGCAGTACGTC.

The gene calls are TRBV7-9 and TRBJ2-3; the match to TRBD1 covers 7 bases. CDR3 length equals 14 residues. Trimming removed 4 bases from V and 4 bases from J; junction bases left unmatched: 5. The germline V gene has CDR1 SEHNR and CDR2 FQNEAQ (reference sequence). Here the CDR3 DNA reads TGTGCCAGCAGCTCGACGGACAGGCCAGATACGCAGTATTTT. Encoded protein: CASSSTDRPDTQYF.

The CDR3 bases are TGTGCCAGCAGCCCTGAGGGGATGTCGTCCTACGAGCAGTACTTC. This sequence encodes CASSPEGMSSYEQYF. The chain combines TRBV5-5 with TRBJ2-7, with D tentatively TRBD1 or TRBD2 (5 bases each). V shed 4 bases and J shed 1 base, with 15 bases lying between them. From germline, CDR1 is SGHKS and CDR2 YYEKEE (reference sequence). The CDR3 spans 15 residues.

The genes are TRBV9 and TRBJ2-7; TRBD2 matches 8 bases. Germline V gene data show CDR1 as SGDLS and CDR2 as YYNGEE. This CDR3 contains 14 residues. V lost 4 bases to trimming and J lost 7 bases; unmatched junction nucleotides: 10. DNA for the CDR3: TGTGCCAGCAGCAAGGCGGGGGGATCCCAAGAGCAGTACTTC. Translating gives CASSKAGGSQEQYF.

The sample holds many counts of this clonotype. The V gene is TRBV7-9, the J gene TRBJ1-1; D is unresolved. The CDR3 has 16 residues. V was shortened by 2 bases and J by 0 bases, with 13 bases between the two germline ends. The V gene's germline CDR1 is SEHNR and CDR2 FQNEAQ (reference sequence). CDR3 region: CASSLSDGDMNTEAFF. The CDR3 nucleotides read TGTGCCAGCAGCTTATCGGACGGCGACATGAACACTGAAGCTTTCTTT.

This clonotype was seen many times. This chain joins TRBV5-6 and TRBJ2-5, with 10 positions matching TRBD2. The CDR3 contains 16 residues. Germline lookup yields CDR1 SGHDT and CDR2 YYEEEE. J was trimmed by 2 bases and V by 3 bases; bases with no gene match: 7. CDR3 DNA: TGTGCCAGCAGCTACAGGACTAGCGGTTATCAAGAGACCCAGTACTTC. It translates to CASSYRTSGYQETQYF. Using reference TRBV5-6 and TRBJ2-5 for the parts outside the CDR3, the full variable domain is DAGVTQSPTHLIKTRGQQVTLRCSPKSGHDTVSWYQQALGQGPQFIFQYYEEEERQRGNFPDRFSGHQFPNYSSELNVNALLLGDSALYLCASSYRTSGYQETQYFGPGTRLLVL.

The chain employs TRBV2 and TRBJ1-4, with D unresolved. The CDR3 has 12 residues. The germline V gene encodes CDR1 SNHLY and CDR2 FYNNEI. Trimming took off 2 bases at V and 5 bases at J, with 3 bases between the two ends. The DNA of the CDR3 is TGTGCCAGCAGTGAAAGAAATGAAAAACTGTTTTTT. This sequence encodes CASSERNEKLFF.

The V gene is TRBV30, the J gene TRBJ1-3; 8 bases match TRBD1. CDR1 and CDR2 from the germline V gene are GTSNPN and SVGIG (reference sequence). The CDR3 consists of 14 residues. J was trimmed by 8 bases and V by 0 bases; bases with no gene match: 6. The DNA of the CDR3 is TGTGCCTGGAGTGTAGGGGGGACAGGAGACACCATATATTTT. Translated: CAWSVGGTGDTIYF.

About this clonotype: The junction departs from germline at one end; a sequencing error may be responsible. The chain uses TRBV7-7 and TRBJ2-5; perhaps TRBD2 as D (5 bases). CDR1 SSHAT and CDR2 FNYEAQ come from the germline V gene (reference sequence). The CDR3 loop spans 15 amino acids. CDR3 sequence: CASSLAEGSQETQYF. CDR3 in DNA: TGTGCTAGCAGCTTAGCAGAGGGAAGTCAAGAGACCCAGTACTTC.

This clonotype turned up a few times. This chain connects TRBV2 to TRBJ1-5; D possibly corresponds to TRBD1 (5 bases). The length of the CDR3 is 16 residues. Germline CDR1 is SNHLY and CDR2 is FYNNEI. Trimming cost V 4 bases and J 4 bases, with 17 bases left between them. Here the CDR3 DNA reads TGTGCCAGCAGTGGAAGGTTCCAGGGCAGGAATCAGCCCCAGCATTTT. It translates to CASSGRFQGRNQPQHF. Filled out from reference TRBV2 and TRBJ1-5, the complete variable domain reads EPEVTQTPSHQVTQMGQEVILRCVPISNHLYFYWYRQILGQKVEFLVSFYNNEISEKSEIFDDQFSVERPDGSNFTLKIRSTKLEDSAMYFCASSGRFQGRNQPQHFGDGTRLSIL.

By share of the sample, this clonotype is medium-sized (0.01 to 0.1%). The V gene is TRBV20-1, the J gene TRBJ1-5; perhaps TRBD1 as D (5 bases). V was clipped by 1 base and J by 4 bases, with 14 bases between them. Germline V gene lookup returns CDR1 DFQATT and CDR2 SNEGSKA (reference sequence). The CDR3 runs 15 residues. CDR3 nucleotide sequence: TGCAGTGCTAGAGCCCCTGGGGGGGAAAATCAGCCCCAGCATTTT. Encoded protein: CSARAPGGENQPQHF.

The CDR3 DNA reads TGCGCCAGCAGCTTGGACTCCGGGACGGATGATGAAAAACTGTTTTTT. Its protein product is CASSLDSGTDDEKLFF. The chain couples TRBV5-1 to TRBJ1-4, with D perhaps TRBD1 (5 bases). V was cut by 0 bases and J by 6 bases, with 15 bases left in between. The CDR3 is 16 amino acids. Germline V gene sequence: CDR1 SGHRS, CDR2 YFSETQ.

This clonotype was counted a single time. Being one base from a much bigger clone, this may be a read error. Here the CDR3 omits its conserved ending phenylalanine or tryptophan, so a read error is the likely source. The rearrangement links TRBV19 to TRBJ1-1; D ambiguous. Trimming stripped 2 bases from V and 1 base from J, with 5 bases between. CDR1 is LNHDA and CDR2 is SQIVND in the germline V gene (reference sequence). The CDR3 loop spans 13 amino acids. The CDR3 loop reads CASSIIGNTEAFY. Here the CDR3 DNA reads TGTGCCAGTAGTATAATAGGGAACACTGAAGCTTTCTAT.

At least ten counts were recorded for this clonotype. V is TRBV19 and J is TRBJ2-2, with D perhaps matching TRBD1 or TRBD2 (5 bases each). The CDR3 has 15 amino acids. Germline V gene data show CDR1 as LNHDA and CDR2 as SQIVND (reference sequence). V shed 4 bases and J shed 10 bases, with 19 bases lying between them. As DNA, the CDR3 is TGTGCCAGTAGTACGGGGCCCGGGGCTACTAAGGAGCTGTTTTTT. Its translation is CASSTGPGATKELFF.